One T cell receptor (beta chain) is described in this entry. The data belong to a study of T cell clones after liver transplantation. Background on the study: Samples came from ITN030ST, which attempted immunosuppression withdrawal within 2 years of liver transplantation.

Libraries were prepared by immunoSEQ multiplex PCR; TCRdb keeps only in-frame clonotypes and omits some of them. The table records 65,000 to 95,000 clones, around 80% of them present only once. This receptor was taken from a human donor who received a liver transplant. This specimen was CD4+ T cells from blood, taken before liver transplant.

The chain's CDR3 is CAISGLQGGEQYF. In DNA form, the CDR3 reads TGTGCCATCAGCGGATTACAGGGCGGTGAGCAGTACTTC. J is TRBJ2-7 and V is TRBV10-3; TRBD1 is a possible D gene (6 bases). V gave up 6 bases and J gave up 7 bases, with 16 bases separating them. CDR3 length: 13 residues. Germline V gives CDR1 ENHRY, CDR2 SYGVKD.